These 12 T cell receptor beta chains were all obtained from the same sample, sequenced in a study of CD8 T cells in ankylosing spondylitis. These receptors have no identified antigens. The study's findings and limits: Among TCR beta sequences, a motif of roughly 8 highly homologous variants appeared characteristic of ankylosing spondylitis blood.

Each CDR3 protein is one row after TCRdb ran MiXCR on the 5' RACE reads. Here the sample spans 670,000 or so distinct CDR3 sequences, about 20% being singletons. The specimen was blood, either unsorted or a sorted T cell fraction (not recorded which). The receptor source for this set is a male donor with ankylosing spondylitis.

The CDR3 here is CAWTPGVSLSGYTF. The CDR3 DNA reads TGTGCCTGGACCCCCGGAGTGAGTTTATCGGGCTACACCTTC. This sequence joins TRBV30 and TRBJ1-2; D is uncertain. Germline V gene data show CDR1 as GTSNPN and CDR2 as SVGIG (reference sequence). The CDR3 totals 14 residues. V lost 4 bases and J lost 8, with 20 bases in between. The full variable domain, its missing parts supplied by reference TRBV30 and TRBJ1-2, is SQTIHQWPATLVQPVGSPLSLECTVEGTSNPNLYWYRQAAGRGLQLLFYSVGIGQISSEVPQNLSASRPQDRQFILSSKKLLLSDSGFYLCAWTPGVSLSGYTFGSGTRLTVV.

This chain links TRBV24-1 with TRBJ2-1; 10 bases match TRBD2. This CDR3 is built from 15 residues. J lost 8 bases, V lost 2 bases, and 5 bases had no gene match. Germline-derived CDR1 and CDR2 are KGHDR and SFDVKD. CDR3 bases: TGTGCCACCAGTGATTATTCTAGCGGGAGTGATGAGCAGTTCTTC. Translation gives CATSDYSSGSDEQFF.

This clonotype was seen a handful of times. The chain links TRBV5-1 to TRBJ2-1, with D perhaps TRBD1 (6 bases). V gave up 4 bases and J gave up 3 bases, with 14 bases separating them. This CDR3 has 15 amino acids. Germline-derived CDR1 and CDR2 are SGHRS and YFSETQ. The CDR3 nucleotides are TGCGCCAGCAGCCTTATCCCCAGGGGCTACAATGAGCAGTTCTTC. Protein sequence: CASSLIPRGYNEQFF.

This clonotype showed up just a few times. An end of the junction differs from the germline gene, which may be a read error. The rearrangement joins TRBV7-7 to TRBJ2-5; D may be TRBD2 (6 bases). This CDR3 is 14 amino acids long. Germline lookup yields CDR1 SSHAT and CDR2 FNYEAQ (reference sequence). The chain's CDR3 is CASSPGTSTETQYF. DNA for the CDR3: TGTGCTAGCAGCCCTGGGACTTCCACAGAGACCCAGTACTTC.

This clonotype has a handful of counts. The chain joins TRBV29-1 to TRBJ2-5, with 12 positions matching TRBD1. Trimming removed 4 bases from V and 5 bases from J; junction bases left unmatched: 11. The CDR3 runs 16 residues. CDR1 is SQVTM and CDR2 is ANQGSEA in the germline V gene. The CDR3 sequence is CSVVVGTGGRWETQYF. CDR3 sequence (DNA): TGCAGCGTTGTTGTTGGGACAGGGGGCCGATGGGAGACCCAGTACTTC.

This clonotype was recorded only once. CDR3 residues: CASTNPWVADNEQFF. CDR3 nucleotide sequence: TGTGCCAGCACCAATCCCTGGGTAGCCGACAATGAGCAGTTCTTC. The V and J genes are TRBV6-2 or TRBV6-3 and TRBJ2-1, with D unclear. Looked up from germline, CDR1 is MNHEY and CDR2 is SVGEGT. The CDR3 spans 15 residues. Trimming cost V 7 bases and J 5 bases, with 18 bases left between them.

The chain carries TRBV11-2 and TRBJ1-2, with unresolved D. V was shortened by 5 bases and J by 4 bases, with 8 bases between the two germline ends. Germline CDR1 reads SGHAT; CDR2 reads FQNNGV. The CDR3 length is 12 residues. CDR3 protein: CASSGVLYGYTF. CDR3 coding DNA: TGTGCCAGCAGCGGGGTCCTCTATGGCTACACCTTC.

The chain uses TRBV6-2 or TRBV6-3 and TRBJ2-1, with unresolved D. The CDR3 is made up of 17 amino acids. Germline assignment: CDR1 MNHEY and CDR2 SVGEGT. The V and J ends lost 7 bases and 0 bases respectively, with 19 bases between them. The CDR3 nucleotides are TGTGCCAGCACCCCTATCCCCTGGTTGTCCTCCTACAATGAGCAGTTCTTC. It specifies CASTPIPWLSSYNEQFF.

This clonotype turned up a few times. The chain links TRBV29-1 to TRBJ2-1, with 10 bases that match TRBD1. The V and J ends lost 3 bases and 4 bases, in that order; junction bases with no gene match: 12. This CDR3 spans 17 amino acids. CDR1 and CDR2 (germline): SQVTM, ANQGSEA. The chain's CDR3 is CSVDPQMDRGSYNEQFF. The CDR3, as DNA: TGCAGCGTTGACCCCCAAATGGACAGGGGGTCTTACAATGAGCAGTTCTTC.

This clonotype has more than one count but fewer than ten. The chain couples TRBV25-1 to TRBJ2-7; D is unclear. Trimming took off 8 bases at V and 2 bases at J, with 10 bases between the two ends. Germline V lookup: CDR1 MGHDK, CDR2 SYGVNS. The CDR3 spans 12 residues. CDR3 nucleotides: TGTGCCAGCCTGGGGTCCCCCTACGAGCAGTACTTC. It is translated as CASLGSPYEQYF.

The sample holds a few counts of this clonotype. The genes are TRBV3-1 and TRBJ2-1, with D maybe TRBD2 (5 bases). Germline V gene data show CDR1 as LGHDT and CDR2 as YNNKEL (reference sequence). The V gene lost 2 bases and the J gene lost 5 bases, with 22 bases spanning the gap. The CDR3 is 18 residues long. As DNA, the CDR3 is TGTGCCAGCAGCCAATATCGGGGTATAAGGGCTCGGGACAATGAGCAGTTCTTC. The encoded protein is CASSQYRGIRARDNEQFF.

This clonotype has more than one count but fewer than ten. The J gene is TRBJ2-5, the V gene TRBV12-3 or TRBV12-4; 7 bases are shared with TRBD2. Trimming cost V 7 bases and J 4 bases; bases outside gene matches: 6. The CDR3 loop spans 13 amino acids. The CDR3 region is CASTIWGGETQYF. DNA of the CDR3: TGTGCCAGCACCATATGGGGGGGAGAGACCCAGTACTTC.